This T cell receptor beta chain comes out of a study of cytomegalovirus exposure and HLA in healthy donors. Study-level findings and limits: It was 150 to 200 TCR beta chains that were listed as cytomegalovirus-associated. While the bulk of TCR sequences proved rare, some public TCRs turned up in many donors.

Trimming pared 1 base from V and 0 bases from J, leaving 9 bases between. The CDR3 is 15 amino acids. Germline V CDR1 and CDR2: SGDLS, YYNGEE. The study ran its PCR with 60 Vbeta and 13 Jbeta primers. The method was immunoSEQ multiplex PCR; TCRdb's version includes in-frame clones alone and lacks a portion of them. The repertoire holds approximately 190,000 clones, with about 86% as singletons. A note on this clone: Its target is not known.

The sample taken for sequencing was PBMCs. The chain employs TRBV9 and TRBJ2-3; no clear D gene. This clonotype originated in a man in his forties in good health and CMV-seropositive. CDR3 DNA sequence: TGTGCCAGCAGCGTACTAGGCGCTAGCACAGATACGCAGTATTTT. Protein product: CASSVLGASTDTQYF.